The 30 T cell receptor beta chains in this list originate from one sample, sequenced in a study of Graves' ophthalmopathy and Graves' hyperthyroidism. RNA transcripts yielded amplified TCR beta CDR3 regions. Scientists carried out first-round RT-PCR using HTBI primers and then a second-round multiplex PCR. Using its own MiXCR run on the multiplex PCR reads, TCRdb lists one record per CDR3 protein. The sample has 620,000 or so distinct CDR3 sequences; roughly 20% are singletons. The sequencing input was peripheral blood. These TCRs come from a woman between 18 and 30 years old with stable Graves' hyperthyroidism. Some clones in this sample may be carry-over from other donors' samples.

This clonotype was counted many times. This chain connects TRBV2 to TRBJ2-3; a weak D match, TRBD1 (6 bases). V was clipped by 0 bases and J by 0 bases, with 16 bases between them. The CDR3 has 18 amino acids. Per germline, CDR1 SNHLY and CDR2 FYNNEI. In nucleotides, the CDR3 is TGTGCCAGCAGTGAAGCGCATCAGGGGCGAACTAGCACAGATACGCAGTATTTT. As protein: CASSEAHQGRTSTDTQYF.

The chain recombines TRBV6-7 with TRBJ2-2; D is unclear. TRBV6-7 is designated an ORF whose function remains uncertain. V was cut by 8 bases and J by 3 bases, with 10 bases left in between. The length of the CDR3 is 13 residues. The CDR3 DNA reads TGTGCCAGCCCGACCCACGACACCGGGGAGCTGTTTTTT. Translated, it gives CASPTHDTGELFF.

This clonotype was seen repeatedly, ten times or more. The junction shows a germline mismatch at one end, possibly a read error. J is TRBJ1-1 and V is TRBV6-1, with D possibly matching TRBD1 (6 bases). The CDR3 is 16 amino acids. Looked up from germline, CDR1 is MNHNS and CDR2 is SASEGT. CDR3 bases: TGTGCCAGCAGCCTAAGTCCGCAGTCGGGGGGCACTGAAGCCTTCTTT. It is translated as CASSLSPQSGGTEAFF.

This clonotype was detected only a few times. This chain links TRBV12-3 or TRBV12-4 with TRBJ2-7; D not certain. There are 16 residues in the CDR3. The V and J ends lost 6 bases and 0 bases respectively, with 18 bases between them. This chain's CDR3 is CASSQSPGRLSYEQYF. CDR3 nucleotide sequence: TGTGCCAGCAGCCAAAGCCCAGGACGGCTCTCCTACGAGCAGTACTTC.

The CDR3 coding sequence is TGTGCCAGCAGCCAAGATAGATACCAGGGAGAGACCCAGTACTTC. Protein sequence: CASSQDRYQGETQYF. This chain links TRBV3-1 with TRBJ2-5, with a weak D call TRBD1 (5 bases). V was clipped by 0 bases and J by 4 bases, with 12 bases between them. From germline, CDR1 is LGHDT and CDR2 YNNKEL (reference sequence). This CDR3 contains 15 residues.

This clonotype occurred many times. The V and J genes are TRBV6-1 and TRBJ2-7; TRBD1 matches 8 bases. The V segment lost 0 bases and the J segment 4 bases; nucleotides outside the gene matches: 5. The CDR3 runs 15 residues. CDR1 and CDR2 from the germline V gene are MNHNS and SASEGT. CDR3 region: CASSEARRQGYEQYF. The CDR3 nucleotides read TGTGCCAGCAGTGAAGCGAGGAGACAGGGGTACGAGCAGTACTTC.

Ten or more counts support this clonotype. The chain couples TRBV6-2 or TRBV6-3 to TRBJ1-5; 8 bases line up with TRBD1. The V gene's germline CDR1 is MNHEY and CDR2 SVGEGT. V lost 6 bases and J lost 3; bases outside the gene matches: 13. The CDR3 contains 17 residues. CDR3 protein: CASRGDRRDPSNQPQHF. CDR3 DNA: TGTGCCAGCAGGGGGGACAGGCGCGACCCTTCCAATCAGCCCCAGCATTTT.

The sample holds many counts of this clonotype. The rearrangement links TRBV6-2 or TRBV6-3 to TRBJ2-3; 9 bases match TRBD1. Per germline, CDR1 MNHEY and CDR2 SVGEGT. V shed 2 bases, J shed 0 bases, and the junction held 0 bases outside the gene matches. The CDR3 totals 15 residues. The CDR3 is CASSYGQGSTDTQYF. CDR3 nucleotide sequence: TGTGCCAGCAGTTACGGACAGGGGAGCACAGATACGCAGTATTTT.

This clonotype was seen at least ten times. At one of its ends the junction is not consistent with the germline gene, which may arise from a read error. The genes are TRBV6-5 and TRBJ1-1; D is uncertain. The germline V gene encodes CDR1 MNHEY and CDR2 SVGAGI. The CDR3 runs to 13 residues. The CDR3 nucleotides read TGTGCCAGCAGTTTAGGCGTGAACACTGAAGCTCTCTTT. Its protein product is CASSLGVNTEALF.

V gene TRBV11-2 combines with J gene TRBJ2-7; TRBD2 agrees at 11 bases. CDR1 and CDR2 (germline): SGHAT, FQNNGV. There are 16 residues in the CDR3. With V trimmed by 2 bases and J by 0 bases, 3 bases remained unmatched. The CDR3 protein is CASSLLGTSGSYEQYF. The CDR3 DNA reads as TGTGCCAGCAGCTTATTAGGGACTAGCGGCTCCTACGAGCAGTACTTC.

This clonotype was detected many times. V usage is TRBV12-3 or TRBV12-4 and J usage is TRBJ1-6; D is unclear. This CDR3 is 14 amino acids long. V dropped 3 bases and J dropped 10 bases, with 13 bases sitting between them. CDR3 region: CASSLTGNGSPLHF. As DNA, the CDR3 is TGTGCCAGCAGTTTGACGGGGAATGGGTCACCCCTCCACTTT.

Concerning this clonotype itself: This may come from a read error, since a much larger clone is one base off. The V call is TRBV7-8, the J call TRBJ2-3; D possibly corresponds to TRBD1 (5 bases). Germline values: CDR1 SGHVS, CDR2 FQNEAQ. CDR3 length: 15 residues. Trimming cost V 5 bases and J 2 bases, with 14 bases left between them. CDR3: CASSPGSGITDTQYF. In nucleotides, the CDR3 is TGTGCCAGCAGCCCTGGGTCAGGGATCACAGATACGCAGTATTTT.

There are many counts of this clonotype. V usage is TRBV12-3 or TRBV12-4 and J usage is TRBJ2-5; D perhaps matches TRBD1 (6 bases). V dropped 5 bases and J dropped 2 bases, with 15 bases sitting between them. This CDR3 region has 15 residues. CDR3 coding DNA: TGTGCCAGCAGTCCCGGGGCAGGGACACAAGAGACCCAGTACTTC. Amino acid sequence: CASSPGAGTQETQYF.

This clonotype was detected ten times or more. This chain uses TRBV6-1 with TRBJ2-5; TRBD1 matches 7 bases. V was pared by 6 bases and J by 1 base, with 5 bases of the junction left unmatched. Germline CDR1 MNHNS, CDR2 SASEGT. The CDR3 extends over 14 amino acids. The DNA of the CDR3 is TGTGCCAGCAGCCGAAGACAGGGCCAAGAGACCCAGTACTTC. Translation gives CASSRRQGQETQYF.

This clonotype was observed at least ten times. The V and J genes are TRBV20-1 and TRBJ2-7; unclear D gene. From germline, CDR1 is DFQATT and CDR2 SNEGSKA (reference sequence). This CDR3 has 10 residues. With 3 bases removed from V and 6 bases from J, the gap between germline ends came to 6 bases. CDR3: CSARALEQYF. In DNA, the CDR3 is TGCAGTGCTAGGGCCCTCGAGCAGTACTTC.

This clonotype came up many times. The chain recombines TRBV5-1 with TRBJ2-2; TRBD1 aligns across 10 bases. The CDR3 is 17 residues long. Germline CDR1 is SGHRS and CDR2 is YFSETQ. V gave up 4 bases and J gave up 4 bases; unmatched junction bases: 10. The CDR3 nucleotides read TGCGCCAGCAGCCCCTCGACAGGGGGCCGTGTCACCGGGGAGCTGTTTTTT. This codes for CASSPSTGGRVTGELFF.

This clonotype was counted many times. The J gene is TRBJ1-5, the V gene TRBV20-1; TRBD1 matches at 7 bases. J lost 9 bases, V lost 6 bases, and 17 bases had no gene match. The germline V gene encodes CDR1 DFQATT and CDR2 SNEGSKA (reference sequence). The CDR3 sequence is 15 residues long. CDR3 sequence: CSATTGTVGIGPQHF. The CDR3 DNA reads as TGCAGTGCGACAACCGGGACAGTCGGTATTGGGCCCCAGCATTTT.

This clonotype was counted ten times or more. This rearrangement joins TRBV6-5 to TRBJ1-3; possibly TRBD1 for D (5 bases). The V gene lost 4 bases and the J gene lost 0 bases, with 16 bases spanning the gap. Germline V gene data show CDR1 as MNHEY and CDR2 as SVGAGI. This CDR3 has 17 amino acids. The CDR3 here is CASSFKYPGGSGNTIYF. The DNA of the CDR3 is TGTGCCAGCAGTTTTAAGTATCCGGGGGGCTCTGGAAACACCATATATTTT.

The chain employs TRBV6-1 and TRBJ2-5; D perhaps matches TRBD1 (5 bases). Germline CDR1 MNHNS, CDR2 SASEGT. The CDR3 consists of 15 residues. V was shortened by 6 bases and J by 4 bases, with 18 bases between the two germline ends. The CDR3 sequence: CASSLWAGSRETQYF. As DNA, the CDR3 is TGTGCCAGCAGCCTCTGGGCAGGGTCCCGAGAGACCCAGTACTTC.

This clonotype was observed a handful of times. The chain is built from TRBV11-2 and TRBJ2-5; tentatively, D is TRBD2 (6 bases). The V end lost 6 bases, the J end lost 5 bases, and 16 bases lay between the germline ends. CDR3 length: 14 amino acids. Germline V lookup: CDR1 SGHAT, CDR2 FQNNGV. The CDR3 nucleotides are TGTGCCAGCAGTACGACCGGGGGAGTGGAGACCCAGTACTTC. This codes for CASSTTGGVETQYF.

This clonotype was seen a handful of times. Here the CDR3 reads CASSARDRVFATNEKLFF. DNA of the CDR3: TGTGCCAGCAGTGCCCGGGACAGGGTCTTTGCAACTAATGAAAAACTGTTTTTT. The chain couples TRBV6-1 to TRBJ1-4, with TRBD1 matching over 9 bases. CDR3 length: 18 amino acids. Germline CDR1 is MNHNS and CDR2 is SASEGT. V lost 4 bases to trimming and J lost 0 bases; unmatched junction nucleotides: 9.

This clonotype was observed many times. The rearrangement uses TRBV7-8 and TRBJ1-5; tentative D call: TRBD1 (5 bases). This CDR3 spans 15 amino acids. Germline loops: CDR1 SGHVS, CDR2 FQNEAQ. Trimming shortened V by 5 bases and J by 7 bases, and 18 bases separated the two germline ends. The DNA of the CDR3 is TGTGCCAGCAGCCCCAGGTGGGGGGTTGGCCAGCCCCAGCATTTT. It codes for CASSPRWGVGQPQHF.

The chain uses TRBV7-9 and TRBJ2-7; TRBD1 matches at 8 bases. This CDR3 comprises 13 residues. Germline-derived CDR1 and CDR2 are SEHNR and FQNEAQ (reference sequence). The junction had 7 bases not matched to a gene; V was cut back by 10 bases and J by 2 bases. CDR3 region: CATDKQGAYEQYF. The DNA for the CDR3 is TGTGCCACGGACAAACAGGGGGCCTACGAGCAGTACTTC.

This clonotype has a handful of counts. Here the CDR3 reads CASSFFPGGQETQYF. The CDR3 coding sequence is TGTGCCAGCAGTTTCTTCCCAGGGGGACAAGAGACCCAGTACTTC. The V call is TRBV12-3 or TRBV12-4, the J call TRBJ2-5; TRBD1 aligns across 7 bases. The CDR3 consists of 15 residues. Trimming removed 3 bases from V and 2 bases from J; junction bases left unmatched: 6.

The table lists this clonotype with a few counts. The chain has TRBV25-1 and TRBJ1-1; TRBD1 agrees at 8 bases. The CDR3 totals 13 residues. Losses at the gene ends were 4 bases for V and 12 bases for J; bases not matched to a gene: 10. CDR1 and CDR2 from the germline V gene are MGHDK and SYGVNS. The CDR3 spells CASSGGQGAQTFF. The CDR3 bases are TGTGCCAGCAGTGGAGGCCAGGGGGCTCAAACTTTCTTT.

This clonotype was seen many times. The rearrangement uses TRBV12-3 or TRBV12-4 and TRBJ1-3; D not certain. V lost 3 bases and J lost 0, with 9 bases in between. The CDR3 runs 15 residues. The CDR3 nucleotides read TGTGCCAGCAGTTTGCAGGCGATCTCTGGAAACACCATATATTTT. This sequence encodes CASSLQAISGNTIYF.

This clonotype was detected many times. CDR3 loop: CSAPTDAFTLHF. The CDR3 nucleotides are TGCAGTGCCCCGACAGACGCTTTCACCCTCCACTTT. The chain recombines TRBV20-1 with TRBJ1-6, with D tentatively TRBD1 (5 bases). The germline gives CDR1 DFQATT, CDR2 SNEGSKA (reference sequence). Trimming cost V 6 bases and J 14 bases, with 17 bases left between them. This CDR3 region has 12 residues.

This clonotype was seen only a few times. This chain connects TRBV5-1 to TRBJ2-7; the match to TRBD2 covers 8 bases. The CDR3 runs to 14 residues. Germline CDR1 is SGHRS and CDR2 is YFSETQ. Trimming took 3 bases from V and 7 from J; bases not matched to a gene: 9. The CDR3 loop is CASSSQRGSSEQYF. The CDR3 nucleotides read TGCGCCAGCAGCTCCCAGCGGGGGTCGAGTGAGCAGTACTTC.

For this clonotype: Given a much more abundant clone one base away, this may be a read error. The chain has TRBV27 and TRBJ1-5; D might be TRBD1 (5 bases). Deletions cut 6 bases from V and 6 bases from J, with 18 bases between. Looked up from germline, CDR1 is MNHEY and CDR2 is SMNVEV (reference sequence). The CDR3 covers 15 residues. The CDR3 is CASRPGGGIGQPQHF. As DNA, the CDR3 is TGTGCCAGCAGACCCGGGGGAGGGATAGGTCAGCCCCAGCATTTT.

Comment on this clonotype: With a much larger clone just one base away, this may be a read error. The chain uses TRBV30 and TRBJ1-1; 7 bases agree with TRBD1. Germline V gene lookup returns CDR1 GTSNPN and CDR2 SVGIG (reference sequence). This CDR3 is built from 12 residues. CDR3 nucleotide sequence: TGTGCCTGGAGGACAGGGTGGACTGAAGCTTGCTTT. It codes for CAWRTGWTEACF.